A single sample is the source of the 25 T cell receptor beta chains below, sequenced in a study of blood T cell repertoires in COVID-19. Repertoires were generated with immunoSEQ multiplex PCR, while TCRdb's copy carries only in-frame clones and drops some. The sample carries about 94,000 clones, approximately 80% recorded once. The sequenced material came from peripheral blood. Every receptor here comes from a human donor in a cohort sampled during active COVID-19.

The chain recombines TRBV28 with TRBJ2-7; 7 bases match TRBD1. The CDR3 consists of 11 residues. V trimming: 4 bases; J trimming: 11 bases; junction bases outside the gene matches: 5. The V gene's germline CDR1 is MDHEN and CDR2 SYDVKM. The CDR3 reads CASSSGTVKYF. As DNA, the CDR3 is TGTGCCAGCAGTTCCGGGACAGTCAAGTACTTC.

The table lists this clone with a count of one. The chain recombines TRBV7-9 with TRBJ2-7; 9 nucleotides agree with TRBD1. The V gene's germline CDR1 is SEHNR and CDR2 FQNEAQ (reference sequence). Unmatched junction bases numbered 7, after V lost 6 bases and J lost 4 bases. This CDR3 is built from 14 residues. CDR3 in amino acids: CASRCGTGWYEQYF. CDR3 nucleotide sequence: TGTGCCAGCAGGTGCGGGACAGGGTGGTACGAGCAGTACTTC.

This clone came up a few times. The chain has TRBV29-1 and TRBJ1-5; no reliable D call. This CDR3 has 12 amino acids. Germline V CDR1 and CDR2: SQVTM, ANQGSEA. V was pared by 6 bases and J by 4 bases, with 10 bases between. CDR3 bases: TGCAGCGTAGATGACGGGAATCAGCCCCAGCATTTT. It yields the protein CSVDDGNQPQHF.

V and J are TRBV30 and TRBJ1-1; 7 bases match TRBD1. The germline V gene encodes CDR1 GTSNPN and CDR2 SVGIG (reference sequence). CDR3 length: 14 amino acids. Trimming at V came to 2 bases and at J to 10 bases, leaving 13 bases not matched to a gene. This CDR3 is CAWSTQETGKRAFF. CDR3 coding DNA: TGTGCCTGGAGTACACAAGAGACAGGGAAGCGAGCTTTCTTT.

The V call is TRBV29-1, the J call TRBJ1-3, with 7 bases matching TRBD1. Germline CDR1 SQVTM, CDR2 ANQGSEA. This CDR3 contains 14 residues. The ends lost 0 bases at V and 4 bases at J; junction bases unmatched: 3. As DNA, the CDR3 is TGCAGCGTTGAAGATGGGGACAGAGGAAACACCATATATTTT. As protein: CSVEDGDRGNTIYF.

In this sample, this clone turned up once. CDR3 sequence: CASSYSLFRESSYEQYF. The CDR3 DNA follows: TGCGCCAGCAGCTACTCCCTCTTCCGGGAGAGCTCCTACGAGCAGTACTTC. V gene TRBV5-1 combines with J gene TRBJ2-7, with a tentative D call TRBD2 (6 bases). V was shortened by 3 bases and J by 0 bases, with 19 bases between the two germline ends. The CDR3 sequence is 17 residues long. Per germline, CDR1 SGHRS and CDR2 YFSETQ.

The CDR3, as DNA: TGTGCCAGCAGTGTTAGACGGGCTAACTATGGCTACACCTTC. It encodes CASSVRRANYGYTF. V gene TRBV2 combines with J gene TRBJ1-2; D gene uncertain. Germline V CDR1 and CDR2: SNHLY, FYNNEI. V lost 4 bases and J 0 bases, leaving 9 bases between the germline ends. This CDR3 contains 14 residues.

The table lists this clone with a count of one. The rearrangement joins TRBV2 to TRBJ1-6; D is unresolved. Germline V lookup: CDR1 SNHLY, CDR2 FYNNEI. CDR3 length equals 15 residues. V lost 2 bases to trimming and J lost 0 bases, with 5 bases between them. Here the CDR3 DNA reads TGTGCCAGCAGTGAACTAGGCTCCTATAATTCACCCCTCCACTTT. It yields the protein CASSELGSYNSPLHF.

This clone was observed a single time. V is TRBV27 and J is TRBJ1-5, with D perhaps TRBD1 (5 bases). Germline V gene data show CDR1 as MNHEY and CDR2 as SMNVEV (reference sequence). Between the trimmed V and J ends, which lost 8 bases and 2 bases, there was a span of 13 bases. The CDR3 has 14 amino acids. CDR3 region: CASGQGDGNQPQHF. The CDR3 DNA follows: TGTGCCAGCGGACAAGGGGATGGCAATCAGCCCCAGCATTTT.

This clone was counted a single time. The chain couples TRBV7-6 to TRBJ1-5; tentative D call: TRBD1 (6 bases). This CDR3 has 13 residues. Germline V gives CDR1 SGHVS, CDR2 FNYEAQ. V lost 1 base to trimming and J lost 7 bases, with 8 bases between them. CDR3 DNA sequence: TGTGCCAGCAGCTTAGAACAGGGACAGCCCCAGCATTTT. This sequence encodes CASSLEQGQPQHF. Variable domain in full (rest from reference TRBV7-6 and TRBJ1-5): GAGVSQSPRYKVTKRGQDVALRCDPISGHVSLYWYRQALGQGPEFLTYFNYEAQQDKSGLPNDRFSAERPEGSISTLTIQRTEQRDSAMYRCASSLEQGQPQHFGDGTRLSIL.

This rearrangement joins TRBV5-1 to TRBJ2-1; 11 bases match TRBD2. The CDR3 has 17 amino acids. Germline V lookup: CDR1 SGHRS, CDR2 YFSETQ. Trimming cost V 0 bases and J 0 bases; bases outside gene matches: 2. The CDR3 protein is CASSLAGLAVSYNEQFF. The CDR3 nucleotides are TGCGCCAGCAGCTTGGCGGGACTAGCGGTCTCCTACAATGAGCAGTTCTTC.

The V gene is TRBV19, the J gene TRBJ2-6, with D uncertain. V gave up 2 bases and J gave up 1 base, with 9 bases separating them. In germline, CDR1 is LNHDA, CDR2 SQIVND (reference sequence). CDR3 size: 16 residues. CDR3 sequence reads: CASSISSASGANVLTF. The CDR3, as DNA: TGTGCCAGTAGTATATCGAGCGCGTCTGGGGCCAACGTCCTGACTTTC.

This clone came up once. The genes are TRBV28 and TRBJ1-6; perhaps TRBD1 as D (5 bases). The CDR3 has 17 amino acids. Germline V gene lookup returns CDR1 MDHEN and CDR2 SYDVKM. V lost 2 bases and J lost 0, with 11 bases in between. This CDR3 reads CASSLPHRSSYNSPLHF. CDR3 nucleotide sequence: TGTGCCAGCAGTTTACCCCACAGGAGCTCCTATAATTCACCCCTCCACTTT.

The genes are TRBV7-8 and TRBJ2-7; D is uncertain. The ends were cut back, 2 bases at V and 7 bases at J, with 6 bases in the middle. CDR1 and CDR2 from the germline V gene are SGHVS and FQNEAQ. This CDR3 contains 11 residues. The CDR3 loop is CASSLSREQYF. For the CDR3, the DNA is TGTGCCAGCAGCTTATCTCGTGAGCAGTACTTC.

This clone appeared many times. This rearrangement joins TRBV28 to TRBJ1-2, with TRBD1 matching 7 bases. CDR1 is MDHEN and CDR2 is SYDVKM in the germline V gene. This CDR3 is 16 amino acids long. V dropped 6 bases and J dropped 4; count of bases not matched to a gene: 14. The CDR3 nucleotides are TGTGCCAGCAGAAGATTTGACAGGGAAGGAATCTATGGCTACACCTTC. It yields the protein CASRRFDREGIYGYTF.

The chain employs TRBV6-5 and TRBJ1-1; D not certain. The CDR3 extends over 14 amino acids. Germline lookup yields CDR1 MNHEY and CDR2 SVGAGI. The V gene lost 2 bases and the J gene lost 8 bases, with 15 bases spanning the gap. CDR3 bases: TGTGCCAGCAGTTACACGCGGCTGTTTGTAGAAGCTTTCTTT. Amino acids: CASSYTRLFVEAFF.

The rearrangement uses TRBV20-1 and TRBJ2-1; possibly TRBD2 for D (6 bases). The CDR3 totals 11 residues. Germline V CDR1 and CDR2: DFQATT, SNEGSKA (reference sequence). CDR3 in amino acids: CSRRGSGPQFF. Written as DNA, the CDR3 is TGCAGCCGACGGGGGAGTGGTCCTCAGTTCTTC.

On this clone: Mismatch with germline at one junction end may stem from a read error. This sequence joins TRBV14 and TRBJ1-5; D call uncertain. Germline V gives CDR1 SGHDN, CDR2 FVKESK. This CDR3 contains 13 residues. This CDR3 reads CASSQDSDQPQHF. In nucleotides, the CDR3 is TGTGCCAGCAGCCAAGATAGCGATCAGCCCCAGCATTTT.

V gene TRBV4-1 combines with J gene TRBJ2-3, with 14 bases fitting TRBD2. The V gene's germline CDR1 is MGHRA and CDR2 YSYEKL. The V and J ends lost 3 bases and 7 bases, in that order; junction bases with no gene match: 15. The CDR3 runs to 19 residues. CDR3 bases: TGCGCCAGCAGCCAGGAGGGACTAGCGGGAGTCTTCAAAGGAAATACGCAGTATTTT. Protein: CASSQEGLAGVFKGNTQYF.

CDR3 residues: CASSYATGHSGNTIYF. CDR3 DNA sequence: TGTGCCAGCAGTTACGCGACAGGCCACTCTGGAAACACCATATATTTT. The rearrangement links TRBV6-6 to TRBJ1-3, with a possible D match to TRBD1 (6 bases). The CDR3 covers 16 residues. Germline CDR1 and CDR2: MNHNY and SVGAGI (reference sequence). Trimming took off 2 bases at V and 0 bases at J, with 11 bases between the two ends.

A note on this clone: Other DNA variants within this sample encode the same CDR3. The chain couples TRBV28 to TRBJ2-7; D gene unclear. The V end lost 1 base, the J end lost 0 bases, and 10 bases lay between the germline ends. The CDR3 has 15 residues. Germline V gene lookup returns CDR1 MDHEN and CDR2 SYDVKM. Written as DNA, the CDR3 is TGTGCCAGCAGTTTATATGGCGGAAGCTCCTACGAGCAGTACTTC. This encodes CASSLYGGSSYEQYF.

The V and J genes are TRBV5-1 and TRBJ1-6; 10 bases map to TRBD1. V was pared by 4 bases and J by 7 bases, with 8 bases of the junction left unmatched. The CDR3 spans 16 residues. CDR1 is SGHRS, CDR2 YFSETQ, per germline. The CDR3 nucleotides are TGCGCCAGCAGCCTGGGGGGGACAGGGGTAAATTCACCCCTCCACTTT. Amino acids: CASSLGGTGVNSPLHF.

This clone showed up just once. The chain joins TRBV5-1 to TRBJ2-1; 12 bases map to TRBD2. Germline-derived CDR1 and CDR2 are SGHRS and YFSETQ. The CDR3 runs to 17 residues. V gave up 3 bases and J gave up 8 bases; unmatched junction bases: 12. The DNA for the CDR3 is TGCGCCAGCAGCTCACCAACAGCTAGCGGGAGGGCCTATGAGCAGTTCTTC. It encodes CASSSPTASGRAYEQFF.

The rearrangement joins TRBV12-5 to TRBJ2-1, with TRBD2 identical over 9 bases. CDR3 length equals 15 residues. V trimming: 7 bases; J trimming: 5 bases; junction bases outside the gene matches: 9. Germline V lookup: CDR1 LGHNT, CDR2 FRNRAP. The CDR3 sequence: CASVQGAGGNNEQFF. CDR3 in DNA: TGTGCTAGTGTTCAAGGGGCGGGAGGGAACAATGAGCAGTTCTTC.

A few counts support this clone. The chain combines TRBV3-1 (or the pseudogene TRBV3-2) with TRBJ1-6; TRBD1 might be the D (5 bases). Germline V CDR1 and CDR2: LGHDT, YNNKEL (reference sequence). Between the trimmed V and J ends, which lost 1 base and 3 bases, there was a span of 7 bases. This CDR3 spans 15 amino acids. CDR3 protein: CASSQGQSYNSPLHF. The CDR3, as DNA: TGTGCCAGCAGCCAAGGACAGAGCTATAATTCACCCCTCCACTTT.